The entry below gives a single TCR beta chain sequence along with its context. Produced via immunoSEQ multiplex PCR; TCRdb's table is partial and in-frame only. The sample carries under 13,000 clones, around 82% recorded once. The data are from a study of PD-1 and CTLA-4 blockade in melanoma. Sequenced material: CD8+ T cells from peripheral blood, taken from a patient given anti-PD-1 treatment. This receptor was taken from a human donor with melanoma.

In nucleotides, the CDR3 is TGTGCCAGCAGCCAAGAAAGGGGCTCCTACAATGAGCAGTTCTTC. It encodes CASSQERGSYNEQFF. The chain links TRBV3-1 (or the pseudogene TRBV3-2) to TRBJ2-1; D is possibly TRBD1 (5 bases). This CDR3 spans 15 amino acids. V was trimmed by 0 bases and J by 0 bases, leaving 6 bases between them. CDR1 is LGHDT, CDR2 YNNKEL, per germline (reference sequence).